Each of the 3 T cell receptor beta chains below was sequenced from the same sample in a study of T cells in Graves' hyperthyroidism and ophthalmopathy (dated by TCRdb to the late 2010s). The library was built by means of multiplex PCR. Instrument used: Illumina HiSeq 2000. TCR beta CDR3 regions were amplified from RNA transcripts. For the first round of RT-PCR on the TCR CDR3, the HTBI primer set was used together with the Qiagen OneStep RT-PCR kit. TCRdb trimmed public reads at Q25 via fastp, called clones via MiXCR and kept in-frame beta chains. Rows are combined by CDR3 protein, so each entry shows the most common genes and DNA. Recorded for this sample are approximately 600,000 distinct CDR3 sequences; approximately 15% of them occurred a single time. Around 7% of the sample is held by the ten biggest clonotypes. The sample was blood. The receptors were sampled from a woman between 18 and 29 years old with Graves' ophthalmopathy.

Notes on this clonotype: This could be a read error, since a much larger clone is one nucleotide away. The chain couples TRBV5-5 to TRBJ2-5; D may match TRBD1 or TRBD2 (5 bases each). CDR1 SGHKS and CDR2 YYEKEE come from the germline V gene (reference sequence). The CDR3 runs 14 residues. The CDR3, as DNA: TGTGCCAGCAGCCCGTTCGGGGACCAAGGGACCCAGTACTTC. Its translation: CASSPFGDQGTQYF.

This clonotype was picked up many times. The chain joins TRBV7-8 to TRBJ1-5; 7 bases agree with TRBD1. CDR1 and CDR2 (germline): SGHVS, FQNEAQ. This CDR3 region has 14 residues. Losses at the gene ends were 5 bases for V and 7 bases for J; bases not matched to a gene: 8. Written as DNA, the CDR3 is TGTGCCAGCAGCCTCAGGGGGTCAAAACAGCCCCAGCATTTT. Translated: CASSLRGSKQPQHF.

This clonotype occurred a few times. At one end, the junction sequence differs from germline, possibly due to a read error. The chain recombines TRBV24-1 with TRBJ2-3, with 8 nucleotides matching TRBD2. The V gene's germline CDR1 is KGHDR and CDR2 SFDVKD. The CDR3 runs 19 residues. For the CDR3, the DNA is TGTGCCACCGGTGATCCCCGGGGGCGGTCACTAGCGGAGACAGATACGCAGTATTTT. Translation: CATGDPRGRSLAETDTQYF.